The rows below give T cell receptor beta chains drawn from one sample of a study of blood T cell repertoires in COVID-19. Only in-frame clones appear in the TCRdb table, and some are missing; sequencing was by immunoSEQ multiplex PCR. The profile shows 210,000 or so clones, 70% to 80% of them singletons. The material sequenced was peripheral blood. Every receptor here comes from a man in his fifties who had recovered from COVID-19. Both conserved end residues are part of each CDR3. Fields, in order: J gene, D gene, clone size, V gene, CDR3 DNA, CDR3 protein. The D gene is left open where the match is weak. Part of the rows lack a size; the others show once, few, many or a class for expanded clones.

TRBJ2-7 . . TRBV11-3 TGTGCCAGCAGCCCTAGACCGTTCTACGAGCAGTACTTC CASSPRPFYEQYF
TRBJ1-1 . . TRBV10-3 TGTGCCATCAATCCGACAGCTTCGAACACTGAAGCTTTCTTT CAINPTASNTEAFF
TRBJ2-5 . . TRBV6-1 TGTGCCAGCAGTGATGTGGGGCAGGGGTGGGAGACCCAGTACTTC CASSDVGQGWETQYF
TRBJ2-7 . few TRBV28 TGTGCCAGCAGTCTCAGGGACAACGAGCAGTACTTC CASSLRDNEQYF
TRBJ1-5 . . TRBV28 TGTGCCAGCAGTTCGGGACTTTTTCAGCCCCAGCATTTT CASSSGLFQPQHF
TRBJ2-2 . . TRBV12-3/TRBV12-4 TGTGCCAGCATAGCGAACAGCGGGGAGCTGTTTTTT CASIANSGELFF
TRBJ2-2 TRBD1 . TRBV9 TGTGCCAGCAGCGAGCGACAGGGGACGAACACCGGGGAGCTGTTTTTT CASSERQGTNTGELFF
TRBJ1-1 TRBD1 . TRBV30 TGTGCCTGGACTACCGGTTTCAGGGGGGCGAAAACTGAAGCTTTCTTT CAWTTGFRGAKTEAFF
TRBJ2-7 TRBD2 . TRBV3-1/TRBV3-2 TGTGCCAGCAGCGTTCGGACTAGCGGGAGTTGGGAGCAGTACTTC CASSVRTSGSWEQYF
TRBJ1-1 TRBD1 . TRBV15 TGTGCCACCAGCAGAGGCAGGGGGTATACTGAAGCTTTCTTT CATSRGRGYTEAFF
TRBJ1-1 . . TRBV5-1 TGCGCCAGTAAATTGGAAGGGGAGGGCACTGAAGCTTTCTTT CASKLEGEGTEAFF
TRBJ2-3 TRBD2 . TRBV5-6 TGTGCCAGCAGCTTGGTTGGGCGGGAGGACCTTACGCAGTATTTT CASSLVGREDLTQYF
TRBJ1-5 . . TRBV2 TGTGCCAGCAGTGAAGGGGCTCCGAGCAATCAGCCCCAGCATTTT CASSEGAPSNQPQHF
TRBJ2-1 TRBD2 few TRBV2 TGTGCCAGCAGTGAAGCGTCGGGACTAGCGGGTCAGTACAATGAGCAGTTCTTC CASSEASGLAGQYNEQFF
TRBJ1-2 . . TRBV12-3/TRBV12-4 TGTGCCAGCAGCCCGGGGATCGACTATGGCTACACCTTC CASSPGIDYGYTF
TRBJ2-2 TRBD1 once TRBV2 TGTGCCAGCAGTGCCTCCCTCGGGACAGCCGGGGAGCTGTTTTTT CASSASLGTAGELFF
TRBJ2-1 TRBD2 . TRBV10-3 TGTGCCATCAGACCCCCCAGCGGGAGGATCAATGAGCAGTTCTTC CAIRPPSGRINEQFF
TRBJ2-7 TRBD1 once TRBV4-2 TGTGCCAGCAGCCCACCGGGACAGGGTTCCTACGAGCAGTACTTC CASSPPGQGSYEQYF
TRBJ2-1 TRBD1 few TRBV27 TGTGCCAGCAGTTCCCGGGACAGCTCCTACAATGAGCAGTTCTTC CASSSRDSSYNEQFF
TRBJ2-5 TRBD2 many TRBV18 TGTGCCAGCCGGAAACCGGGACTAGCGGGGTCCCAAGAGACCCAGTACTTC CASRKPGLAGSQETQYF
TRBJ2-1 TRBD2 . TRBV4-1 TGCGCCAGCAGCGCCGGGACTAGCGGGAGGCCCGCCTACAATGAGCAGTTCTTC CASSAGTSGRPAYNEQFF
TRBJ1-1 . . TRBV4-2 TGTGCCAGCAGCCTAGGGAGCACTGAAGCTTTCTTT CASSLGSTEAFF
TRBJ2-7 . . TRBV27 TGTGCCAGCAGTTTGGGGAGAGGATACGAGCAGTACTTC CASSLGRGYEQYF
TRBJ1-2 TRBD1 . TRBV28 TGTGCCAGCTGGTCGTGGCGACAGGGCCATGGCTACACCTTC CASWSWRQGHGYTF
TRBJ2-2 . few TRBV29-1 TGCAGCGTTGCGGACACCGGGGAGCTGTTTTTT CSVADTGELFF
TRBJ2-1 . . TRBV1 TGCACCAGCAGCCAAGATAACTTGCACAATGAGCAGTTCTTC CTSSQDNLHNEQFF
TRBJ2-4 . . TRBV19 TGTGCCAGTACTCTGTCAAAAGCGGGGACAAAAAACATTCAGTACTTC CASTLSKAGTKNIQYF
TRBJ1-3 . . TRBV5-4 TGTGCCAGCAGCAACCAGGGGCTTGCGGAGGACACCATATATTTT CASSNQGLAEDTIYF
TRBJ2-3 TRBD1 . TRBV29-1 TGCAGCGTTGATGGGGACAGGGGCACAGATACGCAGTATTTT CSVDGDRGTDTQYF
TRBJ2-6 . . TRBV5-1 TGCGCCAGCAGCTTGGGGCGGAGTATGGCCAACGTCCTGACTTTC CASSLGRSMANVLTF
TRBJ1-5 . . TRBV6-5 TGTGCCAGCTGCCGATCGGGAAATCAGCCCCAGCATTTT CASCRSGNQPQHF
TRBJ2-3 TRBD1 once TRBV5-1 TGCGCCAGCAGCAGGGACAGGGTGGAGAGAGATACGCAGTATTTT CASSRDRVERDTQYF
TRBJ1-2 TRBD1 . TRBV6-2/TRBV6-3 TGTGCCAGCAGTTTCGGGACAGGGGCTTATGGCTACACCTTC CASSFGTGAYGYTF
TRBJ2-7 TRBD2 . TRBV19 TGTGCCAGTAAGCGGGAGCCAGGGAGGGAGCAGTACTTC CASKREPGREQYF
TRBJ1-2 . once TRBV28 TGTGCCAGCAGCCAAAATACAGGGAGAGGGTCAAACTATGGCTACACCTTC CASSQNTGRGSNYGYTF
TRBJ2-5 TRBD2 . TRBV5-1 TGCGCCAGCAGCTCCGATCCGACTAGCGGGAGTTACGGGACCCAGTACTTC CASSSDPTSGSYGTQYF
TRBJ2-1 TRBD2 . TRBV5-1 TGCGCCAGCAGCTTGGTTTTTCAGGCTAGCGGGAGAGATGAGCAGTTCTTC CASSLVFQASGRDEQFF
TRBJ1-5 . few TRBV6-5 TGTGCCAGCAGCGCCGGGAGCAATCAGCCCCAGCATTTT CASSAGSNQPQHF
TRBJ2-3 . . TRBV15 TGTGCCACCAGCAGGCAGGGCGCAGATACGCAGTATTTT CATSRQGADTQYF